These T cell receptor beta chains were read from a single sample in a study of cytomegalovirus exposure and HLA in healthy donors. Sequenced by immunoSEQ multiplex PCR; TCRdb stores in-frame clones only, minus some. The sample holds about 160,000 clones, roughly 82% seen once. The sample taken for sequencing was PBMCs. Receptors originate from a man aged 50-59 years in good health and CMV-seropositive. Each CDR3 is given with its conserved first and last residue. A D gene is named only where the DNA matches it firmly.

TRBV4-3	TRBJ2-5	-	CASSQDRKTHQETQYF
TRBV14	TRBJ1-1	-	CASSLNSGTEAFF
TRBV18	TRBJ1-2	TRBD1	CASSPAQGADGYTF
TRBV7-9	TRBJ2-3	TRBD1	CASSFAGTGLKITDTQYF
TRBV13	TRBJ1-2	TRBD1	CASSAGTVANYGYTF
TRBV6-5	TRBJ2-3	TRBD2	CASSYGAGKYTQYF
TRBV30	TRBJ1-1	-	CAWGSTNTEAFF
TRBV6-5	TRBJ1-4	-	CASSYSLDRRGEKLFF
TRBV7-2	TRBJ1-2	-	CASSQQANGNYGYTF
TRBV28	TRBJ2-2	-	CASRFINTGELFF
TRBV7-2	TRBJ2-1	-	CASSLEGLAYNEQFF
TRBV19	TRBJ2-1	-	CASSIRGGNYNEQFF
TRBV28	TRBJ1-2	-	CASSSHGTYYGYTF
TRBV19	TRBJ2-3	-	CASSNPPGDALDTQYF
TRBV18	TRBJ1-1	-	CASSSGRNTEAFF
TRBV5-1	TRBJ1-1	-	CASSLAQGQATEAFF
TRBV13	TRBJ2-7	-	CASSLMDSYEQYF
TRBV7-3	TRBJ2-3	-	CASSFHSGTDTQYF
TRBV25-1	TRBJ1-4	-	CASKRNRDAEKLFF
TRBV6-4	TRBJ2-5	-	CASSYSIGETQYF
TRBV11-2	TRBJ2-1	-	CASSPSPGWGGNYNEQFF
TRBV29-1	TRBJ2-3	TRBD2	CSVSPGTSGGVTDTQYF
TRBV7-9	-	-	CASSLGGLLAYEQYF
TRBV28	TRBJ1-5	-	CASSSGGAGSQPQHF
TRBV19	TRBJ1-1	TRBD1	CASSPKGGSGDTEAFF
TRBV7-9	TRBJ2-4	-	CASSPFRVQIAKNIQYF
TRBV13	TRBJ1-2	-	CASSIRDTTNYGYTF
TRBV6-5	TRBJ1-5	TRBD1	CASRALAGGQPQHF
TRBV30	TRBJ1-2	TRBD1	CAWRGQVNYGYTF
TRBV6-5	TRBJ1-1	-	CASTEGGANTEAFF
TRBV9	TRBJ2-6	TRBD2	CASSVPGGGLGSGANVLTF
TRBV15	TRBJ2-5	TRBD1	CASQGVCHF
TRBV19	TRBJ1-2	TRBD1	CASSVGQGPRGYTF
TRBV4-3	TRBJ1-5	-	CASSQVASSNQPQHF
TRBV6-1	TRBJ2-5	-	CASSDRAGEYF
TRBV6-6	TRBJ1-1	-	CASSQTAGGVNTEAFF
TRBV4-3	TRBJ2-2	-	CASSRKGGAGELFF
TRBV18	TRBJ2-2	-	CASSPEDRNTGELFF
TRBV6-5	TRBJ2-1	-	CASTRTSSYNEQFF
TRBV7-2	TRBJ1-5	TRBD1	CASSPFLGQGNQPQHF
TRBV29-1	TRBJ2-3	-	CSVDLGVTDTQYF
TRBV15	TRBJ2-5	-	CATSREGGTQYF
TRBV9	TRBJ2-7	-	CASSVGADSYEQYF
TRBV21-1	TRBJ1-1	-	CASIQDRGRSPEAFF
TRBV11-2	TRBJ2-7	TRBD1	CASSVTGQGYEQYF
TRBV7-2	TRBJ1-5	-	CASSPQQNSNQPQHF
TRBV7-9	TRBJ2-1	TRBD1	CASSLQGQARTNEQFF
TRBV7-6	TRBJ2-3	TRBD2	CASSLLAELGTDTQYF
TRBV11-1	TRBJ2-7	TRBD1	CASSSARTGFYF
TRBV19	TRBJ2-1	TRBD2	CASSIVAGGYNKQFF
TRBV4-3	TRBJ2-7	TRBD1	CASSQFWGTGGLHEQYF
TRBV5-1	TRBJ1-2	-	CASSLGRFSSYGYTF
TRBV7-7	TRBJ2-7	TRBD1	CASSLGGTGAVAGEQYF
TRBV28	TRBJ2-2	-	CASRSFGPGAGELFF
TRBV29-1	TRBJ2-3	-	CSVDSPDTQYF
TRBV6-6	TRBJ2-7	TRBD1	CASSSSGQSYEQYF
TRBV6-5	TRBJ2-1	-	CASRSGTALYEQFF
TRBV28	TRBJ2-1	-	CASSTRRSDNEQFF
TRBV5-1	TRBJ1-1	-	CASSLAVQGEAFF
TRBV7-9	TRBJ2-1	TRBD1	CASSLGPGQGNEQFF